Listed below are T cell receptor beta chains from one sample, sequenced in a study of cytomegalovirus exposure and HLA in healthy donors. Repertoires were generated with immunoSEQ multiplex PCR, while TCRdb's copy carries only in-frame clones and drops some. The sample lists 100,000 to 150,000 clones, roughly 90% occurring once. Material for sequencing was PBMCs. These receptors all stem from a man aged 25-45 years in good health and CMV-seronegative. CDR3s include the opening cysteine and the closing phenylalanine or tryptophan. A D gene is named only where the DNA matches it firmly. Expanded clones get a size class; other rows say once, few or many, or leave the size out.

-	TRBV6-5	TRBJ2-7	-	TGTGCCAGCTCGACAGCAGGGGAATCCTACGAGCAGTACTTC	CASSTAGESYEQYF
TRBD1	TRBV5-1	TRBJ1-2	-	TGCGCCAGCAGCCAAGACAGGGTCGGGGATGGCTACACCTTC	CASSQDRVGDGYTF
-	TRBV25-1	TRBJ1-2	-	TGTGCCAGCAGCCCACAGTCAACTAACTATGGCTACACCTTC	CASSPQSTNYGYTF
TRBD1	TRBV11-2	TRBJ1-4	-	TGTGCCAGCAGCTTAGGCCCACAGGGGTATAATGAAAAACTGTTTTTT	CASSLGPQGYNEKLFF
TRBD1	TRBV28	TRBJ1-2	once	TGTGCCACGCACGGGACAGGGGGCGCGGACTATGGCTACACCTTC	CATHGTGGADYGYTF
TRBD2	TRBV2	TRBJ2-2	-	TGTGCCAGCAACGAAGGACTAGCCCGAAGGGAGCTGTTTTTT	CASNEGLARRELFF
-	TRBV19	TRBJ1-6	-	TGTGCCAGTAGACAGGGATATGATTCACCCCTCCACTTT	CASRQGYDSPLHF
TRBD1	TRBV7-9	TRBJ2-7	-	TGTGCCAGCAGCTGGGGACAGGGATCCTACGAGCAGTACTTC	CASSWGQGSYEQYF
TRBD1	TRBV19	TRBJ2-7	-	TGTGCCAGTAGTCTCCGGACAGGGAAGACCTACGAGCAGTACTTC	CASSLRTGKTYEQYF
TRBD1	TRBV11-2	TRBJ1-1	-	TGTGCCAGCAGCATGGGACAGGGGCCTCGGATTGAAGCTTTCTTT	CASSMGQGPRIEAFF